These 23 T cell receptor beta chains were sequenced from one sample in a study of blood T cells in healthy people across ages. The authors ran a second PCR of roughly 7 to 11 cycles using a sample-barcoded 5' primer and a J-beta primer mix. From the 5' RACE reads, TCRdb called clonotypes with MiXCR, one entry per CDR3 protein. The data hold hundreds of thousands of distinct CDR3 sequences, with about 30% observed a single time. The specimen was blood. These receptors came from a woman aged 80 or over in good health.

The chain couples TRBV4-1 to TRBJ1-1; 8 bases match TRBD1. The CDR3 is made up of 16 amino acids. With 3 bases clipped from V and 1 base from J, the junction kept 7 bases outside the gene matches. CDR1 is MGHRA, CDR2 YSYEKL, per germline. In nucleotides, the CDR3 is TGCGCCAGCAGCCAGATTCCAGGGGGCGCGAACACTGAAGCTTTCTTT. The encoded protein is CASSQIPGGANTEAFF.

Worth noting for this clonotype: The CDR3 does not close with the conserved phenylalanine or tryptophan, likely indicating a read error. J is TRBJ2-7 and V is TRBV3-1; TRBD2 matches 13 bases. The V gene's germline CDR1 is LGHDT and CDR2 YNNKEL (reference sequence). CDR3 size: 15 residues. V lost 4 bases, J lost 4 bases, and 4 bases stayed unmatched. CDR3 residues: CASSRGLAGEYEQYC. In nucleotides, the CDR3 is TGTGCCAGCAGCCGCGGACTAGCGGGGGAGTACGAGCAGTACTGC.

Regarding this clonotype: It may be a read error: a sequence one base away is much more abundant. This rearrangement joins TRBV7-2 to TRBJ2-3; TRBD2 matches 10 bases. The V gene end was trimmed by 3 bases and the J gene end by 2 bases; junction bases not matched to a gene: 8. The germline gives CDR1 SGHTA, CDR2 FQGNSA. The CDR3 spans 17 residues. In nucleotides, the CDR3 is TGTGCCAGCAGCTTCGCGAGCGGGGGGGGTCCCACAGATACGCAGTATTTT. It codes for CASSFASGGGPTDTQYF.

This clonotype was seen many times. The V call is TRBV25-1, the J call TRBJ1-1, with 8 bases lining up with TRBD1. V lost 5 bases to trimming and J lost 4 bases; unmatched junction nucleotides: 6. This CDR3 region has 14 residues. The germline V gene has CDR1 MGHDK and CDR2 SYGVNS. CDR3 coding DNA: TGTGCCAGCAGTCCTGGACAGGGATTCACTGAAGCTTTCTTT. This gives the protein CASSPGQGFTEAFF.

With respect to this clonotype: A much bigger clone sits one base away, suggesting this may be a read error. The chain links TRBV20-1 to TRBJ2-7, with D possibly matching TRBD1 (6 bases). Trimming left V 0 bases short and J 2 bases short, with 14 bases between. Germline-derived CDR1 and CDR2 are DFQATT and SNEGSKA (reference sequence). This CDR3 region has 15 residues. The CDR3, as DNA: TGCAGTGCTAGAGAACCGACAGGCCCCGCCTACGAGCAGTACTTC. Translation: CSAREPTGPAYEQYF.

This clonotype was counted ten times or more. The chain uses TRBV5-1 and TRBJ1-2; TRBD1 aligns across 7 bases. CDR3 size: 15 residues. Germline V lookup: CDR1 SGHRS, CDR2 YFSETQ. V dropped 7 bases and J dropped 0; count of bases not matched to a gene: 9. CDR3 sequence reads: CASSFTGTANYGYTF. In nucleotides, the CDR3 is TGCGCCAGCTCATTCACCGGGACAGCTAACTATGGCTACACCTTC.

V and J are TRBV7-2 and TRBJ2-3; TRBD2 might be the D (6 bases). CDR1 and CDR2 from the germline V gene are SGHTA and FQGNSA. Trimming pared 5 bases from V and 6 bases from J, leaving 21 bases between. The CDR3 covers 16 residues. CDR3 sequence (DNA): TGTGCCAGCAGCCCCTATAGCGGAGGGACCGGGGATACGCAGTATTTT. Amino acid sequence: CASSPYSGGTGDTQYF. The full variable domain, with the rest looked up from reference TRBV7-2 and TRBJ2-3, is GAGVSQSPSNKVTEKGKDVELRCDPISGHTALYWYRQSLGQGLEFLIYFQGNSAPDKSGLPSDRFSAERTGGSVSTLTIQRTQQEDSAVYLCASSPYSGGTGDTQYFGPGTRLTVL.

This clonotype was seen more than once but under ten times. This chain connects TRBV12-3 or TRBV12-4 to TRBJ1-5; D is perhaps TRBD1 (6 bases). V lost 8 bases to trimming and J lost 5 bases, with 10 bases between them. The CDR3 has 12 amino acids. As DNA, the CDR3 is TGTGCCAGCGGGGGGCGCGATCAGCCCCAGCATTTT. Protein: CASGGRDQPQHF.

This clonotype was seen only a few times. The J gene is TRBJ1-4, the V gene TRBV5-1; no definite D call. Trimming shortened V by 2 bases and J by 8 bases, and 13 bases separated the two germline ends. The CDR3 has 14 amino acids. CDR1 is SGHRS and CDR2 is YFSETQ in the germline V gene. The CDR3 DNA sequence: TGCGCCAGCAGCTTAGGGCAGGCGAGGGAAAAACTGTTTTTT. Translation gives CASSLGQAREKLFF. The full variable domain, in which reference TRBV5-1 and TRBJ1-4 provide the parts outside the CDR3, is KAGVTQTPRYLIKTRGQQVTLSCSPISGHRSVSWYQQTPGQGLQFLFEYFSETQRNKGNFPGRFSGRQFSNSRSEMNVSTLELGDSALYLCASSLGQAREKLFFGSGTQLSVL.

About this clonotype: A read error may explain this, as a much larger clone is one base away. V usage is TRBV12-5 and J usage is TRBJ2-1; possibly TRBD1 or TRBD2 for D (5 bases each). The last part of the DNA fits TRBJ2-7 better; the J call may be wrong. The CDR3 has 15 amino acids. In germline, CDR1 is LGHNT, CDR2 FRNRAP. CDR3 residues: CASGSGGISYNEQYF. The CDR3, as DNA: TGTGCTAGTGGATCTGGGGGAATTTCCTACAATGAGCAGTACTTC.

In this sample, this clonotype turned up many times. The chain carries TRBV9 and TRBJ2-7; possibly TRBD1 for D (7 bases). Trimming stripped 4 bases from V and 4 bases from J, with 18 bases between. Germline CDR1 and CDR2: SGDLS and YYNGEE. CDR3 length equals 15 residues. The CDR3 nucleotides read TGTGCCAGCAGCCCGCGCGGGACAGACTCTTACGAGCAGTACTTC. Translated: CASSPRGTDSYEQYF.

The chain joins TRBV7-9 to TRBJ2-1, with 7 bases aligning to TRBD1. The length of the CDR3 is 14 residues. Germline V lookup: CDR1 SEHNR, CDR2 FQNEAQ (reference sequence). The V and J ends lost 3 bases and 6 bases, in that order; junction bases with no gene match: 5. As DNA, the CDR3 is TGTGCCAGCAGCTTGGAAGGGACAGTCAATGAGCAGTTCTTC. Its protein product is CASSLEGTVNEQFF.

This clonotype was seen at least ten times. CDR3 amino acids: CASSFPGRYEQYF. The CDR3 DNA reads as TGTGCCAGCAGCTTCCCAGGGCGGTACGAGCAGTACTTC. The J gene is TRBJ2-7, the V gene TRBV5-5; tentative D call: TRBD1 (5 bases). In germline, CDR1 is SGHKS, CDR2 YYEKEE (reference sequence). This CDR3 has 13 amino acids. V gave up 2 bases and J gave up 4 bases, with 10 bases separating them.

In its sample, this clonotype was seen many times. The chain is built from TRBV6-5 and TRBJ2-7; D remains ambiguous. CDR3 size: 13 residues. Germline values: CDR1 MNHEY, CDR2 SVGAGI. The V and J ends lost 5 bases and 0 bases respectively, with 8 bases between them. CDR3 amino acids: CASSIASSYEQYF. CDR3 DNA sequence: TGTGCCAGCAGTATAGCCTCCTCCTACGAGCAGTACTTC.

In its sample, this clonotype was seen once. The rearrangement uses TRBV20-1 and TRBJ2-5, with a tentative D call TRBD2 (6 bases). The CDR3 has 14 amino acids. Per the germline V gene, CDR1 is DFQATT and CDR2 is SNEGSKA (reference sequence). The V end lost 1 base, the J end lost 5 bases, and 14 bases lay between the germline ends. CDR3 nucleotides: TGCAGTGCTAGAGCCGGGAGCCAATGGGAGACCCAGTACTTC. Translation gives CSARAGSQWETQYF.

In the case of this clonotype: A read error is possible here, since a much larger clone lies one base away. This CDR3 reads CASSEDTSTDTQYF. As DNA, the CDR3 is TGCGCCAGCTCGGAGGACACGAGCACAGATACGCAGTATTTT. This rearrangement joins TRBV4-3 to TRBJ2-3; D tentatively fits TRBD1 or TRBD2 (5 bases each). The V gene's germline CDR1 is LGHNA and CDR2 YSLEER. This CDR3 has 14 residues. Deletions cut 8 bases from V and 0 bases from J, with 12 bases between.

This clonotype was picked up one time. The CDR3 sequence: CASSLAAARGGYTF. The DNA for the CDR3 is TGTGCCAGCAGCTTAGCAGCCGCCCGAGGCGGCTACACCTTC. This chain links TRBV7-2 with TRBJ1-2; D unresolved. Germline V gene lookup returns CDR1 SGHTA and CDR2 FQGNSA. The CDR3 contains 14 residues. Trimming stripped 0 bases from V and 8 bases from J, with 13 bases between.

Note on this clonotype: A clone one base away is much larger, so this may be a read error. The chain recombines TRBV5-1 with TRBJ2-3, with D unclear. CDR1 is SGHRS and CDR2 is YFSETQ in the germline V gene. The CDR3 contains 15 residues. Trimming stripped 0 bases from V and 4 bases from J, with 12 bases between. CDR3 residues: CASSLALKPADTQYF. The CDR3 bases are TGCGCCAGCAGCTTGGCACTGAAACCCGCAGATACGCAGTATTTT.

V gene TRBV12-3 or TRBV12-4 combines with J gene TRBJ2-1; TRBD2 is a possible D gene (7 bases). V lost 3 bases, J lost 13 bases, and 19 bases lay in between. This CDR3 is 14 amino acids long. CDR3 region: CASSFRGAGKTQFF. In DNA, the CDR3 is TGTGCCAGCAGTTTTCGGGGGGCTGGTAAGACCCAGTTCTTC.

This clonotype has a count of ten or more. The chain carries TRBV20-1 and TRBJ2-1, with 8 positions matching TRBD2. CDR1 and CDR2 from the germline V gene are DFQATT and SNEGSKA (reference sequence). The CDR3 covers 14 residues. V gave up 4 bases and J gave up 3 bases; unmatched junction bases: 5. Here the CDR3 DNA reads TGCAGTGCTACTCCTCTAGCGGGCTACAATGAGCAGTTCTTC. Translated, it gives CSATPLAGYNEQFF.

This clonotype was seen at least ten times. The DNA of the CDR3 is TGTGCCAGCAGTCATTCAATAGGCTCGACAGGGAACAATCAGCCCCAGCATTTT. It codes for CASSHSIGSTGNNQPQHF. J is TRBJ1-5 and V is TRBV28, with 7 bases that match TRBD1. The CDR3 extends over 18 amino acids. Germline loops: CDR1 MDHEN, CDR2 SYDVKM. The V gene end was trimmed by 5 bases and the J gene end by 3 bases; junction bases not matched to a gene: 16.

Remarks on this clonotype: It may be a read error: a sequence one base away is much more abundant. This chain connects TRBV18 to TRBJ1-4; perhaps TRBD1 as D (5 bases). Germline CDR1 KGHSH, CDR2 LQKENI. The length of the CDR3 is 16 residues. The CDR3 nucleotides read TGTGCCAGCTCACCACCGGGCAGGGCCGATAATGAAAAACGGTTTTTT. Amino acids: CASSPPGRADNEKRFF.

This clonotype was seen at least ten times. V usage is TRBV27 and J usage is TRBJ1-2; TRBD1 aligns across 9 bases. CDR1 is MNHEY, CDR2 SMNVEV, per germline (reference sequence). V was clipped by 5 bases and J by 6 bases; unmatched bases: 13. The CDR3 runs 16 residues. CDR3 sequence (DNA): TGTGCCAGCAGTCCAAGGACAGGGGCTTCTAGAGATGGCTACACCTTC. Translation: CASSPRTGASRDGYTF.